The 26 T cell receptor beta chains given below trace back to one sample, sequenced in a study of blood T cell repertoires in COVID-19. TCRdb's table, derived via immunoSEQ multiplex PCR, lists solely in-frame clones and lacks some. The data show some 190,000 clones, with more than 85% seen just once and around 1.2% held by the top ten. The sequencing input was peripheral blood. These receptors originate from a man aged 25-45 years with acute or convalescent COVID-19.

The DNA for the CDR3 is TGTGCCAGCAGTCCCCATGTAGCGGGGGCTAGCACAGATACGCAGTATTTT. It codes for CASSPHVAGASTDTQYF. This chain connects TRBV6-2 or TRBV6-3 to TRBJ2-3; TRBD2 agrees at 9 bases. The germline V gene encodes CDR1 MNHEY and CDR2 SVGEGT. The CDR3 is 17 amino acids. V gave up 5 bases and J gave up 0 bases; unmatched junction bases: 9.

This chain joins TRBV4-2 and TRBJ2-2; TRBD1 matches at 9 bases. CDR3 length equals 16 residues. The V and J ends lost 3 bases and 6 bases, in that order; junction bases with no gene match: 8. Germline-derived CDR1 and CDR2 are LGHNA and YNFKEQ. The CDR3 DNA reads as TGTGCCAGCAGCCATACTCCGGGACAGGGAGCCGGGGAGCTGTTTTTT. Encoded protein: CASSHTPGQGAGELFF.

This chain joins TRBV9 and TRBJ1-2; D uncertain. This CDR3 contains 14 residues. The germline V gene encodes CDR1 SGDLS and CDR2 YYNGEE. Between the trimmed V and J ends, which lost 0 bases and 1 base, there was a span of 7 bases. The CDR3 DNA follows: TGTGCCAGCAGCGTAGACGTCGGTAACTATGGCTACACCTTC. Translation: CASSVDVGNYGYTF.

This clone was observed once. This chain joins TRBV6-5 and TRBJ2-1; 13 bases align to TRBD2. Germline V gene sequence: CDR1 MNHEY, CDR2 SVGAGI. The CDR3 totals 15 residues. The V gene end was trimmed by 6 bases and the J gene end by 9 bases; junction bases not matched to a gene: 8. CDR3 sequence reads: CASRRGTSGKGEQFF. CDR3 DNA sequence: TGTGCCAGCAGACGGGGGACTAGCGGGAAGGGTGAGCAGTTCTTC.

The rearrangement uses TRBV14 and TRBJ1-6; D ambiguous. Germline CDR1 and CDR2: SGHDN and FVKESK. The CDR3 loop spans 15 amino acids. V was trimmed by 3 bases and J by 10 bases, leaving 16 bases between them. CDR3 DNA: TGTGCCAGCAGCCAGGGCTATATTTTAGGCTCACCCCTCCACTTT. Amino acid sequence: CASSQGYILGSPLHF.

This clone occurred once. The chain uses TRBV5-1 and TRBJ1-6, with TRBD1 identical over 7 bases. V gave up 2 bases and J gave up 4 bases; unmatched junction bases: 12. The length of the CDR3 is 18 residues. The germline V gene encodes CDR1 SGHRS and CDR2 YFSETQ. The chain's CDR3 is CASSFGTATEGYNSPLHF. CDR3 bases: TGCGCCAGCAGCTTCGGGACAGCCACCGAAGGTTATAATTCACCCCTCCACTTT.

This clone came up once. The CDR3 here is CASSLPGSYNEQFF. The DNA of the CDR3 is TGTGCCAGCAGCCTACCAGGGTCCTACAATGAGCAGTTCTTC. The chain uses TRBV11-3 and TRBJ2-1, with D maybe TRBD1 (5 bases). CDR3 length equals 14 residues. The V gene lost 5 bases and the J gene lost 1 base, with 9 bases spanning the gap. Germline V gene data show CDR1 as SGHNT and CDR2 as YENEEA. The full variable domain, in which reference TRBV11-3 and TRBJ2-1 provide the parts outside the CDR3, is EAGVVQSPRYKIIEKKQPVAFWCNPISGHNTLYWYLQNLGQGPELLIRYENEEAVDDSQLPKDRFSAERLKGVDSTLKIQPAELGDSAVYLCASSLPGSYNEQFFGPGTRLTVL.

CDR3 nucleotide sequence: TGTGCCAGTACCCGGGAGGGAGACAGGAACACCGGGGAGCTGTTTTTT. It codes for CASTREGDRNTGELFF. This chain joins TRBV19 and TRBJ2-2; 8 bases match TRBD2. V dropped 7 bases and J dropped 1; count of bases not matched to a gene: 8. Germline CDR1 LNHDA, CDR2 SQIVND (reference sequence). The CDR3 covers 16 residues. The whole variable domain, remainder taken from reference TRBV19 and TRBJ2-2, is DGGITQSPKYLFRKEGQNVTLSCEQNLNHDAMYWYRQDPGQGLRLIYYSQIVNDFQKGDIAEGYSVSREKKESFPLTVTSAQKNPTAFYLCASTREGDRNTGELFFGEGSRLTVL.

V is TRBV18 and J is TRBJ1-2; perhaps TRBD1 as D (6 bases). The germline V gene has CDR1 KGHSH and CDR2 LQKENI. Trimming left V 0 bases short and J 6 bases short, with 11 bases between. CDR3 length: 14 residues. CDR3: CASSPPRGADGYTF. For the CDR3, the DNA is TGTGCCAGCTCACCACCACGGGGGGCCGATGGCTACACCTTC.

The chain combines TRBV7-9 with TRBJ1-2; D is undetermined. The CDR3 has 14 residues. CDR1 and CDR2 from the germline V gene are SEHNR and FQNEAQ (reference sequence). The ends were cut back, 1 base at V and 4 bases at J, with 10 bases in the middle. The DNA for the CDR3 is TGTGCCAGCAGCTTAGGCTGGGGAGTCTATGGCTACACCTTC. It is translated as CASSLGWGVYGYTF.

The rearrangement uses TRBV30 and TRBJ1-1, with TRBD1 matching over 7 bases. CDR1 GTSNPN and CDR2 SVGIG come from the germline V gene (reference sequence). This CDR3 is 14 amino acids long. With V trimmed by 5 bases and J by 2 bases, 8 bases remained unmatched. Written as DNA, the CDR3 is TGTGCCTGGGAGGGTAAGGGGGCCAACACTGAAGCTTTCTTT. Amino acids: CAWEGKGANTEAFF.

The chain employs TRBV6-5 and TRBJ2-1; 7 bases line up with TRBD2. CDR3 length: 16 residues. J lost 8 bases, V lost 0 bases, and 10 bases had no gene match. Germline values: CDR1 MNHEY, CDR2 SVGAGI. CDR3 sequence (DNA): TGTGCCAGCAGTTACTCCGGCGGGGGTGAAGGGCATGAGCAGTTCTTC. It codes for CASSYSGGGEGHEQFF.

V gene TRBV19 combines with J gene TRBJ1-5; D is perhaps TRBD1 (6 bases). V shed 5 bases and J shed 5 bases, with 16 bases lying between them. The germline CDR1 and CDR2 sequences are LNHDA and SQIVND (reference sequence). This CDR3 spans 15 amino acids. In DNA form, the CDR3 reads TGTGCCAGTAGTGCCCAGGGGCAGTATCATCAGCCCCAGCATTTT. Protein: CASSAQGQYHQPQHF.

V gene TRBV5-6 combines with J gene TRBJ1-5; 7 positions agree with TRBD1. Germline trimming cut 5 bases from V and 4 bases from J; bases unmatched to any gene: 6. The germline V gene encodes CDR1 SGHDT and CDR2 YYEEEE. The CDR3 has 14 amino acids. CDR3 residues: CASSTGTVNQPQHF. The CDR3 region has the DNA TGTGCCAGCAGTACCGGGACAGTAAATCAGCCCCAGCATTTT. Complete variable domain (other parts from reference TRBV5-6 and TRBJ1-5): DAGVTQSPTHLIKTRGQQVTLRCSPKSGHDTVSWYQQALGQGPQFIFQYYEEEERQRGNFPDRFSGHQFPNYSSELNVNALLLGDSALYLCASSTGTVNQPQHFGDGTRLSIL.

At least ten counts were recorded for this clone. The rearrangement uses TRBV10-3 and TRBJ1-6; maybe TRBD1 (5 bases). Per germline, CDR1 ENHRY and CDR2 SYGVKD. Between the trimmed V and J ends, which lost 11 bases and 10 bases, there was a span of 18 bases. The CDR3 is 13 residues long. DNA for the CDR3: TGTGCCTCAACGGGACTGATTTACTCACCCCTCCACTTT. Amino acid sequence: CASTGLIYSPLHF.

V gene TRBV5-1 combines with J gene TRBJ1-2; D possibly corresponds to TRBD1 (5 bases). This CDR3 has 13 residues. The V and J ends lost 5 bases and 7 bases respectively, with 15 bases between them. The germline V gene encodes CDR1 SGHRS and CDR2 YFSETQ. The CDR3 loop reads CASRFQGERGYTF. In nucleotides, the CDR3 is TGCGCCAGCAGATTTCAGGGCGAACGTGGCTACACCTTC.

The chain joins TRBV19 to TRBJ2-2; TRBD1 agrees at 10 bases. Unmatched junction bases numbered 7, after V lost 5 bases and J lost 1 base. CDR1 and CDR2 from the germline V gene are LNHDA and SQIVND (reference sequence). The CDR3 has 17 amino acids. CDR3 residues: CASSRQGALGNTGELFF. In nucleotides, the CDR3 is TGTGCCAGTAGTCGACAGGGGGCGTTGGGGAACACCGGGGAGCTGTTTTTT.

This sequence joins TRBV2 and TRBJ2-5; D not certain. Germline values: CDR1 SNHLY, CDR2 FYNNEI. The V and J ends lost 6 bases and 4 bases respectively, with 15 bases between them. The length of the CDR3 is 14 residues. CDR3 coding DNA: TGTGCCAGCAGCCCTACACAGACACTAGAGACCCAGTACTTC. Its protein is CASSPTQTLETQYF.

V gene TRBV6-5 combines with J gene TRBJ1-6; weak D call: TRBD1 (5 bases). The V end lost 6 bases, the J end lost 12 bases, and 21 bases lay between the germline ends. Germline CDR1 is MNHEY and CDR2 is SVGAGI. The CDR3 loop spans 15 amino acids. CDR3 DNA: TGTGCCAGCAGCGCGGAGGGACGGGTGGGGCAACCCCTCCACTTT. Amino acid sequence: CASSAEGRVGQPLHF.

This chain connects TRBV2 to TRBJ2-2, with 7 bases identical to TRBD2. This CDR3 comprises 18 residues. Germline V gene sequence: CDR1 SNHLY, CDR2 FYNNEI. V lost 7 bases and J lost 0; bases outside the gene matches: 14. This chain's CDR3 is CASMGISSGIPNTGELFF. The CDR3 nucleotides read TGTGCCAGCATGGGTATATCTAGCGGCATCCCGAACACCGGGGAGCTGTTTTTT.

The genes are TRBV30 and TRBJ2-3; possibly TRBD1 for D (5 bases). Germline loops: CDR1 GTSNPN, CDR2 SVGIG (reference sequence). Trimming took off 1 base at V and 1 base at J, with 9 bases between the two ends. This CDR3 comprises 14 residues. The CDR3 sequence: CAWSAQARTDTQYF. The CDR3 DNA is TGTGCCTGGAGTGCACAGGCCCGCACAGATACGCAGTATTTT. Full variable domain (remainder filled in from reference TRBV30 and TRBJ2-3): SQTIHQWPATLVQPVGSPLSLECTVEGTSNPNLYWYRQAAGRGLQLLFYSVGIGQISSEVPQNLSASRPQDRQFILSSKKLLLSDSGFYLCAWSAQARTDTQYFGPGTRLTVL.

This clone is a singleton in its sample. The CDR3: CASTLDTPNEKLFF. The CDR3 nucleotides read TGTGCCAGCACCTTGGACACTCCTAATGAAAAACTGTTTTTT. V usage is TRBV28 and J usage is TRBJ1-4; D is perhaps TRBD1 (5 bases). Germline V gene sequence: CDR1 MDHEN, CDR2 SYDVKM. Trimming removed 7 bases from V and 3 bases from J, with 12 bases in between. The CDR3 contains 14 residues.

The chain employs TRBV5-1 and TRBJ2-3; D uncertain. V was shortened by 5 bases and J by 4 bases, with 8 bases between the two germline ends. The CDR3 loop spans 12 amino acids. Germline V gives CDR1 SGHRS, CDR2 YFSETQ. The CDR3 DNA follows: TGCGCCAGCAGAGAGAACGCAGATACGCAGTATTTT. The encoded protein is CASRENADTQYF. The entire variable domain, with the rest obtained from reference TRBV5-1 and TRBJ2-3, is as follows: KAGVTQTPRYLIKTRGQQVTLSCSPISGHRSVSWYQQTPGQGLQFLFEYFSETQRNKGNFPGRFSGRQFSNSRSEMNVSTLELGDSALYLCASRENADTQYFGPGTRLTVL.

V is TRBV28 and J is TRBJ1-6, with TRBD1 as a possible D gene (6 bases). Germline-derived CDR1 and CDR2 are MDHEN and SYDVKM. The CDR3 contains 13 residues. Between the trimmed V and J ends, which lost 8 bases and 7 bases, there was a span of 12 bases. For the CDR3, the DNA is TGTGCCAGCGCGAGGGGGGGAAATTCACCCCTCCACTTT. Translation gives CASARGGNSPLHF.

This chain links TRBV3-1 (or the pseudogene TRBV3-2) with TRBJ1-2, with a weak D call TRBD1 (5 bases). Trimming stripped 4 bases from V and 9 bases from J, with 18 bases between. Looked up from germline, CDR1 is LGHDT and CDR2 is YNNKEL (reference sequence). The CDR3 extends over 14 amino acids. CDR3 bases: TGTGCCAGCAGCCCCCTGCAGGGTGATTCAAGCTACACCTTC. Its protein product is CASSPLQGDSSYTF.

The chain links TRBV19 to TRBJ1-5, with D maybe TRBD1 (6 bases). V was clipped by 7 bases and J by 6 bases, with 13 bases between them. CDR1 and CDR2 (germline): LNHDA, SQIVND (reference sequence). The CDR3 runs 13 residues. The DNA for the CDR3 is TGTGCCAGTAAGGAAACAGGGAGTCAGCCCCAGCATTTT. Translated, it gives CASKETGSQPQHF.